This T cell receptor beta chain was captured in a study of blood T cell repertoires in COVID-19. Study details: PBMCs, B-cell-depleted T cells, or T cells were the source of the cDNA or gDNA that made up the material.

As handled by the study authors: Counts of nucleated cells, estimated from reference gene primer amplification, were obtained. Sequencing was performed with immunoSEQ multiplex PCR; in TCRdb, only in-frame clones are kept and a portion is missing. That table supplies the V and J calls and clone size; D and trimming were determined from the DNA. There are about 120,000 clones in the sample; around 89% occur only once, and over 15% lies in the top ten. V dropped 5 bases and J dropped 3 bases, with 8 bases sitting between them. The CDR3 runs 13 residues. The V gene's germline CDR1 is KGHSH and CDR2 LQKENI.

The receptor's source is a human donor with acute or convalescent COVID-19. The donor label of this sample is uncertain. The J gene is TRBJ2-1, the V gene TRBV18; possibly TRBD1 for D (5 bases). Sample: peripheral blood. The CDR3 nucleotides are TGTGCCAGCTCAGGGGCCCGCTACAATGAGCAGTTCTTC. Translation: CASSGARYNEQFF.